This TCR beta chain came from a study of cytomegalovirus exposure and HLA in healthy donors. Turning to this clone: Its antigen remains unidentified.

Findings and limits, study-wide: Confirmation was obtained in vitro that a few CMV-associated chains are specific for CMV antigens. The investigators catalogued 150 to 200 TCR beta chains as cytomegalovirus-associated. According to a later analysis, TCR clusters from the first cohort tended to co-occur in the approximately 130 validation repertoires.

The protocol was immunoSEQ multiplex PCR, while the TCRdb copy is restricted to in-frame clones and leaves out a portion. The sample consists of roughly 49,000 clones, about 93% of them appearing once. This clonotype was sampled from a young woman in good health and CMV-seropositive. Sequences were obtained from PBMCs.

The CDR3 sequence: CASSTPTSYTQETQYF. DNA for the CDR3: TGTGCCAGCAGTACCCCGACTAGCTACACCCAAGAGACCCAGTACTTC. The rearrangement joins TRBV2 to TRBJ2-5; 7 bases match TRBD2. CDR1 SNHLY and CDR2 FYNNEI come from the germline V gene. J was trimmed by 1 base and V by 5 bases; bases with no gene match: 10. The CDR3 extends over 16 amino acids.